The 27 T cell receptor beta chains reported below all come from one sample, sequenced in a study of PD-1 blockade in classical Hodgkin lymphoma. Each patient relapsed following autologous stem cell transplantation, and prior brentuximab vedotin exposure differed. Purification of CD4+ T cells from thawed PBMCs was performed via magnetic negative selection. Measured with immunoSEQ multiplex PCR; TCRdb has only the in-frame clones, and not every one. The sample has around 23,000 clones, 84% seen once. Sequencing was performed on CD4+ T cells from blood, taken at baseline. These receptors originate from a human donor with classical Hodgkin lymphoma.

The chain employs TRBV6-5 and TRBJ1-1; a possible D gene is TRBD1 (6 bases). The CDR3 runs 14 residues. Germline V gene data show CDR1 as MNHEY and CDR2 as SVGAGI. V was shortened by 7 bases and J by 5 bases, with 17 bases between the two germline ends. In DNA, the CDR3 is TGTGCCAGCATGAATGGGGGGCGTCATACTGAAGCTTTCTTT. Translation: CASMNGGRHTEAFF.

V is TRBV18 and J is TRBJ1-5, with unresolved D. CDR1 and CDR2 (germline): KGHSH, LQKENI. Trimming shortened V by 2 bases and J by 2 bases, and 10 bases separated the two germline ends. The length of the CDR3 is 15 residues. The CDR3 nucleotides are TGTGCCAGCTCACCAACAGCGTCTCGCAATCAGCCCCAGCATTTT. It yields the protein CASSPTASRNQPQHF.

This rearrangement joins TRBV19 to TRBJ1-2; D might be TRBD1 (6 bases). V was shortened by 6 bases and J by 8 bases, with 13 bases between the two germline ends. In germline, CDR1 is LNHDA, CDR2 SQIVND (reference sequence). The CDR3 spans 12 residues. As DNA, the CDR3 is TGTGCCAGTAGCTCCGGGGGCTGGGGCTACACCTTC. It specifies CASSSGGWGYTF.

CDR3 in amino acids: CASRTSGGNNEQFF. The CDR3 region has the DNA TGTGCCAGCAGAACTAGCGGGGGAAACAATGAGCAGTTCTTC. The rearrangement uses TRBV7-2 and TRBJ2-1; 11 positions agree with TRBD2. The CDR3 is 14 residues long. The V and J ends lost 6 bases and 5 bases, in that order; junction bases with no gene match: 3. Germline-derived CDR1 and CDR2 are SGHTA and FQGNSA.

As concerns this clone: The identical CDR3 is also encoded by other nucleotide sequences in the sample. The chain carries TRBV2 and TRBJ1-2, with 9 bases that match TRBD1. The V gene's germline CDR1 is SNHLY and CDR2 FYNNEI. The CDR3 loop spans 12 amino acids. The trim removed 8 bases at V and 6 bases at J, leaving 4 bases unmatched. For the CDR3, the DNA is TGTGCCAGCTCGGGACAGGGCGATGGCTACACCTTC. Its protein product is CASSGQGDGYTF.

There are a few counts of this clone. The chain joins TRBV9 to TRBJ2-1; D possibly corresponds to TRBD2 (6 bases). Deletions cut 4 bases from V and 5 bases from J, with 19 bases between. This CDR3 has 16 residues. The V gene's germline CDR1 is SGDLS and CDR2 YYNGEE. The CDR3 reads CASSQSLAGPHNEQFF. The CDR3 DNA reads TGTGCCAGCAGCCAATCCCTTGCGGGGCCGCACAATGAGCAGTTCTTC.

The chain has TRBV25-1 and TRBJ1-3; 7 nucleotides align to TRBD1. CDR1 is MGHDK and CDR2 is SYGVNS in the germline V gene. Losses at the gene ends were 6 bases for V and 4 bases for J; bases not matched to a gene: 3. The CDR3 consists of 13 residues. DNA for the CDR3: TGTGCCAGCAGAGACAGGGTCGGAAACACCATATATTTT. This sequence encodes CASRDRVGNTIYF.

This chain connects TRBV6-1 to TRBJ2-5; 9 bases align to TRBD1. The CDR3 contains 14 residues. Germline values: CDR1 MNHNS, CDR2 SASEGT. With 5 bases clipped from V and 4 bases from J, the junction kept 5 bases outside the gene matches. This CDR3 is CASSWTGVGETQYF. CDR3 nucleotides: TGTGCCAGCAGTTGGACAGGGGTTGGAGAGACCCAGTACTTC.

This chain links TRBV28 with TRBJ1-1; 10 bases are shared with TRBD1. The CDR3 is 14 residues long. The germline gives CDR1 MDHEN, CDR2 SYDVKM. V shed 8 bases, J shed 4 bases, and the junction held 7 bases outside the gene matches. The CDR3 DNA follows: TGTGCCAGCTTCGAGGGGACAGGGGTCACTGAAGCTTTCTTT. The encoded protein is CASFEGTGVTEAFF.

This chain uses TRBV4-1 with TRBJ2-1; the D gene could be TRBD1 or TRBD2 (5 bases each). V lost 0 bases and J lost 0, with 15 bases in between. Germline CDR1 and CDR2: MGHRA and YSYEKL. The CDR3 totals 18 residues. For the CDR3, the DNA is TGCGCCAGCAGCCAAGAAGGGGACGGTCCCCGCTCCTACAATGAGCAGTTCTTC. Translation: CASSQEGDGPRSYNEQFF.

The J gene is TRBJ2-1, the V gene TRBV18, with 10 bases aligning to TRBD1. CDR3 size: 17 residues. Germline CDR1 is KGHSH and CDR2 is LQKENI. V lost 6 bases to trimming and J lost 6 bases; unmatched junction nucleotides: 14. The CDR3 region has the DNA TGTGCCAGCTCCCTAGGACAGGGGGGACAAAGAACCAATGAGCAGTTCTTC. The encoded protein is CASSLGQGGQRTNEQFF. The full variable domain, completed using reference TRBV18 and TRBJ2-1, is NAGVMQNPRHLVRRRGQEARLRCSPMKGHSHVYWYRQLPEEGLKFMVYLQKENIIDESGMPKERFSAEFPKEGPSILRIQQVVRGDSAAYFCASSLGQGGQRTNEQFFGPGTRLTVL.

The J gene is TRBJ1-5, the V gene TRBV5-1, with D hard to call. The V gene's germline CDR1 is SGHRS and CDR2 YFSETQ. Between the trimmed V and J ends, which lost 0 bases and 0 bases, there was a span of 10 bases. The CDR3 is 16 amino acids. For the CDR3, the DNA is TGCGCCAGCAGCTTGGATCAGGTTGATAGCAATCAGCCCCAGCATTTT. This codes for CASSLDQVDSNQPQHF.

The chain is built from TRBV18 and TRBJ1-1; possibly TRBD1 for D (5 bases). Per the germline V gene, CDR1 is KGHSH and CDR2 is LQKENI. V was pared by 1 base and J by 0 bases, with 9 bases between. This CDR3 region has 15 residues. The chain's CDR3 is CASSPRQLMNTEAFF. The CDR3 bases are TGTGCCAGCTCACCACGACAGTTGATGAACACTGAAGCTTTCTTT.

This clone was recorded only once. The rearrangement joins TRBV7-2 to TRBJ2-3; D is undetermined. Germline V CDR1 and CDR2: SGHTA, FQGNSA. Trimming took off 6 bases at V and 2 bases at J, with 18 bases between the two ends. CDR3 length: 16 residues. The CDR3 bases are TGTGCCAGCAGTCCCAGGCCAGTTGATTCCACAGATACGCAGTATTTT. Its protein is CASSPRPVDSTDTQYF.

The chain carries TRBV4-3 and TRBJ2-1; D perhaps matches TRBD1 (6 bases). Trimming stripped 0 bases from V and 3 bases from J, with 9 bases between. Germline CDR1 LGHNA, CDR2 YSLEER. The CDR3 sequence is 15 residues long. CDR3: CASSQDRDNYNEQFF. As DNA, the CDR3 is TGCGCCAGCAGCCAAGATCGGGACAACTACAATGAGCAGTTCTTC.

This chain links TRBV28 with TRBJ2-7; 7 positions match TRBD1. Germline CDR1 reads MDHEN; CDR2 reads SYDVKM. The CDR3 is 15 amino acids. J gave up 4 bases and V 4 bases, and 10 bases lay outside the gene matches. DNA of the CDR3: TGTGCCAGCAGTTCACCAGCGGACAGGTTTTACGAGCAGTACTTC. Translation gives CASSSPADRFYEQYF.

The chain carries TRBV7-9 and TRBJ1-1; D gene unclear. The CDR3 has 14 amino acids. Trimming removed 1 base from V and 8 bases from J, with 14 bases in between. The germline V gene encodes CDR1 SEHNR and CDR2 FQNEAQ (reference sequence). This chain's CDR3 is CASSLDEGWSEAFF. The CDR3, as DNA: TGTGCCAGCAGCTTAGATGAAGGGTGGTCCGAAGCTTTCTTT.

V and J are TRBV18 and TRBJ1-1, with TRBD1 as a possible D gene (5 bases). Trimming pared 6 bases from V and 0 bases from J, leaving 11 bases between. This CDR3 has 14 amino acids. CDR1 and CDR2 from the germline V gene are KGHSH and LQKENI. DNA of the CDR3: TGTGCCAGCTCGCAACAGGAAATGAACACTGAAGCTTTCTTT. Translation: CASSQQEMNTEAFF.

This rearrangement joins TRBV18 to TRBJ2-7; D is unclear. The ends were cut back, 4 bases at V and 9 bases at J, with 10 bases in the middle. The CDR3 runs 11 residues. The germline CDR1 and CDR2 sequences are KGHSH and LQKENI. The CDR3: CASSREGGQYF. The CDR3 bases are TGTGCCAGCTCACGGGAAGGCGGGCAGTACTTC.

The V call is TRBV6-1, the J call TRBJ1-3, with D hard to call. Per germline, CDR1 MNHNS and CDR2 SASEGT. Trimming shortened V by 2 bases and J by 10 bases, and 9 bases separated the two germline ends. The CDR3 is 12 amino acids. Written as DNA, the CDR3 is TGTGCCAGCAGTGAACAAAGGAGGACCATATATTTT. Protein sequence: CASSEQRRTIYF.

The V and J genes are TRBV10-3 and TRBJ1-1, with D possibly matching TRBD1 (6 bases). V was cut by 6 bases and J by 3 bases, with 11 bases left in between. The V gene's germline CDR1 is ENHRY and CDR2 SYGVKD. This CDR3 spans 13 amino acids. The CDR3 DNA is TGTGCCATCAGCGGGGGGCAGGACACTGAAGCTTTCTTT. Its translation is CAISGGQDTEAFF.

Here the CDR3 reads CASSQGRRYGYTF. In DNA, the CDR3 is TGTGCCAGCAGTCAGGGACGCAGATATGGCTACACCTTC. The genes are TRBV6-5 and TRBJ1-2; D perhaps matches TRBD1 (5 bases). CDR3 length: 13 amino acids. V shed 5 bases and J shed 5 bases, with 12 bases lying between them. The germline gives CDR1 MNHEY, CDR2 SVGAGI.

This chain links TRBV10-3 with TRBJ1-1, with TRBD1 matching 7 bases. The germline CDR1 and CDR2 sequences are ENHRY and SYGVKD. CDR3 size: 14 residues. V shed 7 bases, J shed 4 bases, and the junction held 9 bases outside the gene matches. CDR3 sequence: CAINLQGWGTEAFF. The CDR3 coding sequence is TGTGCCATCAACTTACAGGGGTGGGGCACTGAAGCTTTCTTT.

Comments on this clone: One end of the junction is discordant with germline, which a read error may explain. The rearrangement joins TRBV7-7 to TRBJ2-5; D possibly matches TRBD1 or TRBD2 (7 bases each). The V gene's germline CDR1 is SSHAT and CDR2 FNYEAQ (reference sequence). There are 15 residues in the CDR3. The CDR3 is CASSLGGTDQETQYF. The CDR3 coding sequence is TGTGCTAGCAGCCTGGGGGGGACAGACCAAGAGACCCAGTACTTC.

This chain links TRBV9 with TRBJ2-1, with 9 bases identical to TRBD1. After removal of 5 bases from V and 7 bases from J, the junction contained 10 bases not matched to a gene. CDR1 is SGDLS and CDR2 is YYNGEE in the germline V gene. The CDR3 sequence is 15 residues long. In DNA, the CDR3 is TGTGCCAGCAGTTCACCGGGACAGGGACGAAATGAGCAGTTCTTC. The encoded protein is CASSSPGQGRNEQFF. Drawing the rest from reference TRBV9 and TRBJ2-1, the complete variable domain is DSGVTQTPKHLITATGQRVTLRCSPRSGDLSVYWYQQSLDQGLQFLIQYYNGEERAKGNILERFSAQQFPDLHSELNLSSLELGDSALYFCASSSPGQGRNEQFFGPGTRLTVL.

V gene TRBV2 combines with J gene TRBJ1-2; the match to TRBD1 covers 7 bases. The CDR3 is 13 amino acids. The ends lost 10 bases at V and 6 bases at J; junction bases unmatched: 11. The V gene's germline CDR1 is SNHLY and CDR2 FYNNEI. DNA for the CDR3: TGTGCCACAAATTTAGGACAGGCGAATGGCTACACCTTC. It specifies CATNLGQANGYTF.

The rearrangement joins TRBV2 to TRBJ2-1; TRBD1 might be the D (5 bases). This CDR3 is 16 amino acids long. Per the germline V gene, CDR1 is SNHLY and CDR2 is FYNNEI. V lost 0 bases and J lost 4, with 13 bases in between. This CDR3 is CASSEADSAFYNEQFF. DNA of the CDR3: TGTGCCAGCAGTGAAGCTGACAGTGCCTTTTACAATGAGCAGTTCTTC.